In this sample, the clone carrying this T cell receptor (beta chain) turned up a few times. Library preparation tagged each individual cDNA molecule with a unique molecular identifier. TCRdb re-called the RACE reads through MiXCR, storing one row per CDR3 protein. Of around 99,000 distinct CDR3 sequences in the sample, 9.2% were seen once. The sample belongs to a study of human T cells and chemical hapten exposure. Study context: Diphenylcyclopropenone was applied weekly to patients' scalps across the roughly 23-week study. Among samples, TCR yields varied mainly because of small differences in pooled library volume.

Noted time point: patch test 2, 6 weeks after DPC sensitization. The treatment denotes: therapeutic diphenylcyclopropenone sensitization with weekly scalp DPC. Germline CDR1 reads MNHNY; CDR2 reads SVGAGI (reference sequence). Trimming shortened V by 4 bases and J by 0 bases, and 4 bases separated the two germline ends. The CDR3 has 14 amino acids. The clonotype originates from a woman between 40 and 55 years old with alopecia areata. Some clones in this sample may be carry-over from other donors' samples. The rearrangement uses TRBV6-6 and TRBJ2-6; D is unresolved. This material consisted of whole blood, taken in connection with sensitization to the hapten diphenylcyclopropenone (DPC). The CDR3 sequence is CASSSHSGANVLTF. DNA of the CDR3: TGTGCCAGCAGTTCACACTCTGGGGCCAACGTCCTGACTTTC.